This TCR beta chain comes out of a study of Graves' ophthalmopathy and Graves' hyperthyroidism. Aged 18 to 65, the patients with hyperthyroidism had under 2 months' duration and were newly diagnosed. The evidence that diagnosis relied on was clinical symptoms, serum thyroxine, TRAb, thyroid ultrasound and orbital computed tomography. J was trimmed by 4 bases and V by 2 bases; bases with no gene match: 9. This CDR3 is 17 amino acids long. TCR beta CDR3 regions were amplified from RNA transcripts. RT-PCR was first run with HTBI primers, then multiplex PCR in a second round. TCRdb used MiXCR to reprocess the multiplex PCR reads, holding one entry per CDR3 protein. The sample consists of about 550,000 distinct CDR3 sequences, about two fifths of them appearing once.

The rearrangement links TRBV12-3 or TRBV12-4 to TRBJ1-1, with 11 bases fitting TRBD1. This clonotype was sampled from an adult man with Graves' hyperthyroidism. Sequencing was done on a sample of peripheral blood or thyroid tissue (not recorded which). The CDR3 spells CASSLWTGGLGATEAFF. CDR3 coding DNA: TGTGCCAGCAGTTTATGGACAGGGGGCCTTGGGGCCACTGAAGCTTTCTTT.